What follows is one T cell receptor beta chain and its context. The target antigen is unknown. The same CDR3 is also encoded by other DNA sequences in this sample. The data stem from a study of shared clonotypes between healthy human individuals. The study, taken as a whole, reports: Clonotype sharing across several donors was observed for about 5.2% of naive CD4 clonotypes.

V was clipped by 1 base and J by 0 bases, with 7 bases between them. The CDR3 has 16 amino acids. Germline V gene lookup returns CDR1 MDHEN and CDR2 SYDVKM. Each subset's genomic DNA was shared equally among a number of immunoSEQ plates. TCRdb keeps only in-frame clones here, not all; method: immunoSEQ multiplex PCR. The repertoire consists of some 2,000,000 clones, with approximately 95% occurring once and the leading ten covering approximately 0.13%. Sequencing was done on a sample of naive CD4+ T cells sorted from blood. Indicated subset: CD45RA+ positively selected. This chain connects TRBV28 to TRBJ2-6; unclear D gene. This TCR came from a man aged 18 to 30 in good health. The CDR3 here is CASSLLVPSGANVLTF. The CDR3, as DNA: TGTGCCAGCAGTTTATTGGTGCCCTCTGGGGCCAACGTCCTGACTTTC.